The 10 T cell receptor beta chains reported below all come from one sample, sequenced in a study of CD8+CD57+ T cells in acquired aplastic anemia. Using genomic DNA as the template, TCR beta VDJ and CDR3 profiling was carried out. MiXCR, applied by TCRdb to the reads, yields one record per CDR3 protein. This sample has nearly 60,000 distinct CDR3 sequences, with roughly 60% found just once. An expansion of CD8+CD57+ cells by flow cytometry had been shown in patients chosen for sequencing. The sequenced sample consisted of sorted CD4+, CD8+, or CD8+CD57+ T cells (not recorded which) from PBMCs. These receptor sequences come from a human donor with aplastic anemia.

The chain is built from TRBV4-3 and TRBJ2-1, with D perhaps TRBD2 (5 bases). Trimming removed 1 base from V and 8 bases from J, with 15 bases in between. The CDR3 runs to 15 residues. The V gene's germline CDR1 is LGHNA and CDR2 YSLEER. The CDR3 coding sequence is TGCGCCAGCAGCCAAGGTCTCCAATCCGGGGATGAGCAGTTCTTC. Translation gives CASSQGLQSGDEQFF.

This clonotype has ten or more counts. The chain combines TRBV6-2 or TRBV6-3 with TRBJ2-7; tentative D call: TRBD1 (6 bases). In germline, CDR1 is MNHEY, CDR2 SVGEGT. Trimming removed 4 bases at V and 1 base at J, with 14 bases between. The CDR3 is 15 amino acids. This chain's CDR3 is CASSWAGAQSYEQYF. CDR3 sequence (DNA): TGTGCCAGCAGTTGGGCAGGGGCCCAATCCTACGAGCAGTACTTC.

V usage is TRBV15 and J usage is TRBJ2-6, with TRBD1 identical over 7 bases. The CDR3 spans 15 residues. V shed 4 bases and J 0 bases; nucleotides not matched to a gene: 0. Germline V gene data show CDR1 as LNHNV and CDR2 as YYDKDF (reference sequence). DNA for the CDR3: TGTGCCACCAGCACAGGGGGCTCTGGGGCCAACGTCCTGACTTTC. Amino acids: CATSTGGSGANVLTF.

The chain has TRBV2 and TRBJ1-1; D gene unclear. CDR1 is SNHLY and CDR2 is FYNNEI in the germline V gene. The CDR3 runs to 11 residues. V lost 7 bases and J 5 bases, leaving 8 bases between the germline ends. CDR3 DNA sequence: TGTGCCAGCAAAGTAGGAACTGAAGCTTTCTTT. Translated: CASKVGTEAFF.

This chain joins TRBV10-1 and TRBJ2-7; D is uncertain. V gave up 2 bases and J gave up 5 bases, with 1 base separating them. The CDR3 totals 10 residues. The germline V gene encodes CDR1 WNHNN and CDR2 SYGVQD (reference sequence). CDR3 region: CASSENEQYF. The CDR3 bases are TGCGCCAGCAGTGAGAACGAGCAGTACTTC.

The V call is TRBV15, the J call TRBJ2-3, with D perhaps TRBD1 or TRBD2 (5 bases each). With 3 bases removed from V and 0 bases from J, the gap between germline ends came to 7 bases. The CDR3 runs to 14 residues. CDR1 is LNHNV, CDR2 YYDKDF, per germline (reference sequence). The CDR3 DNA sequence: TGTGCCACCAGCAGTGGGGGAAGCACAGATACGCAGTATTTT. This encodes CATSSGGSTDTQYF. Together with reference TRBV15 and TRBJ2-3, the CDR3 gives the full variable domain: DAMVIQNPRYQVTQFGKPVTLSCSQTLNHNVMYWYQQKSSQAPKLLFHYYDKDFNNEADTPDNFQSRRPNTSFCFLDIRSPGLGDTAMYLCATSSGGSTDTQYFGPGTRLTVL.

The chain uses TRBV15 and TRBJ2-7, with 9 bases matching TRBD2. This CDR3 is 15 amino acids long. With 0 bases clipped from V and 4 bases from J, the junction kept 4 bases outside the gene matches. CDR1 is LNHNV, CDR2 YYDKDF, per germline (reference sequence). As DNA, the CDR3 is TGTGCCACCAGCAGAGAAGGTAGCGGGGGTTACGAGCAGTACTTC. This sequence encodes CATSREGSGGYEQYF.

Only one count was recorded for this clonotype. The CDR3 loop reads CATSEWGGRTDTQYF. The CDR3 DNA follows: TGTGCCACCAGTGAGTGGGGGGGCCGGACAGATACGCAGTATTTT. The chain recombines TRBV24-1 with TRBJ2-3; D might be TRBD2 (7 bases). The CDR3 is 15 residues long. Germline V lookup: CDR1 KGHDR, CDR2 SFDVKD. V was cut by 4 bases and J by 3 bases, with 13 bases left in between.

This clonotype was seen at least ten times. The chain couples TRBV5-6 to TRBJ1-1; TRBD1 agrees at 7 bases. Trimming cost V 4 bases and J 6 bases; bases outside gene matches: 9. Germline CDR1 reads SGHDT; CDR2 reads YYEEEE. CDR3 length: 14 amino acids. For the CDR3, the DNA is TGTGCCAGCAGCCCAACAGGGGTGCCCGCTGAAGCTTTCTTT. Translation: CASSPTGVPAEAFF.

The genes are TRBV24-1 and TRBJ1-4, with a tentative D call TRBD1 (6 bases). Germline V CDR1 and CDR2: KGHDR, SFDVKD. This CDR3 is 16 amino acids long. V lost 5 bases and J 0 bases, leaving 12 bases between the germline ends. Here the CDR3 reads CATSAGHLTTNEKLFF. The CDR3 bases are TGTGCCACCAGTGCGGGACACCTGACAACTAATGAAAAACTGTTTTTT.